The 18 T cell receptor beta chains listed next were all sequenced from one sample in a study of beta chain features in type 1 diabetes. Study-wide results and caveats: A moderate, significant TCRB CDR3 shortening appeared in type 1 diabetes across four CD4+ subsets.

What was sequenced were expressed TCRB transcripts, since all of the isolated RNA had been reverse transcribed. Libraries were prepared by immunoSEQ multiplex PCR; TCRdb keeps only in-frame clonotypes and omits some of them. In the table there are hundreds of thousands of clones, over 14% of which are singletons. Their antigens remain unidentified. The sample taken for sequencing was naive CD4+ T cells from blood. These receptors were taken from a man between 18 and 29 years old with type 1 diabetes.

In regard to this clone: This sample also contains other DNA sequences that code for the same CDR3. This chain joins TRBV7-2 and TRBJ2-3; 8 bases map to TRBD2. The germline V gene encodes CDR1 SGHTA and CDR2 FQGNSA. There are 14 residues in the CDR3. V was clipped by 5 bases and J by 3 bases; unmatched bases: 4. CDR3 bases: TGTGCCAGCAGCCCCTCGGGGGGGACAGATACGCAGTATTTT. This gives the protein CASSPSGGTDTQYF.

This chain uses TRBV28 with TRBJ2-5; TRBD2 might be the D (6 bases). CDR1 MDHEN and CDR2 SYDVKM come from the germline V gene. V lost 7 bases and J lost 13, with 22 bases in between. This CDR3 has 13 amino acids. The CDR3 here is CASIIPPGGMRYF. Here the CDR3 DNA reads TGTGCCAGCATCATCCCCCCCGGGGGAATGAGGTACTTC.

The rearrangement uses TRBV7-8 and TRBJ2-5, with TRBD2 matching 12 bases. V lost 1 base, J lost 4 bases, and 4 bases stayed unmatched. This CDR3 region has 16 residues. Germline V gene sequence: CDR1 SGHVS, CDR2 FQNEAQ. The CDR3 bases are TGTGCCAGCAGCTTAGGGACTAGCGGGGTAACAGAGACCCAGTACTTC. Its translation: CASSLGTSGVTETQYF.

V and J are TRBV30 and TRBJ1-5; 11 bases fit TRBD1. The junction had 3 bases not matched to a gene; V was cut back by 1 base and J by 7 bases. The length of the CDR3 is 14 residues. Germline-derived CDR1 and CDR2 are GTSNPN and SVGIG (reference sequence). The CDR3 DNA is TGTGCCTGGAGTGGGACAGGGGGCAGGCAGCCCCAGCATTTT. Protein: CAWSGTGGRQPQHF.

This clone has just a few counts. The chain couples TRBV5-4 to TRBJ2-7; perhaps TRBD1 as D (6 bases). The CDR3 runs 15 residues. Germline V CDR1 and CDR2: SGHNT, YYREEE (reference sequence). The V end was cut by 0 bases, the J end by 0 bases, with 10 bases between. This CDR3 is CASSLALDSSYEQYF. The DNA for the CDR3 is TGTGCCAGCAGCTTGGCCCTGGACAGCTCCTACGAGCAGTACTTC.

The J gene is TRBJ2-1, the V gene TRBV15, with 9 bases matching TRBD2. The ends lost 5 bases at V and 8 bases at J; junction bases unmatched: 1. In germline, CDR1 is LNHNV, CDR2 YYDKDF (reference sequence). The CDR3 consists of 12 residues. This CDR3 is CATSGTSYEQFF. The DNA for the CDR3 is TGTGCCACCAGCGGGACTAGCTATGAGCAGTTCTTC.

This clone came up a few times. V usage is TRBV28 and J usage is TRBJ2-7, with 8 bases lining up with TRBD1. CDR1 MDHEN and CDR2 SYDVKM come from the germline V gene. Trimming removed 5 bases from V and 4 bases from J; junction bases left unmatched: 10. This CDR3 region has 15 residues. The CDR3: CASSRSLTGGYEQYF. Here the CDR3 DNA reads TGTGCCAGCAGTCGATCACTTACAGGGGGGTACGAGCAGTACTTC.

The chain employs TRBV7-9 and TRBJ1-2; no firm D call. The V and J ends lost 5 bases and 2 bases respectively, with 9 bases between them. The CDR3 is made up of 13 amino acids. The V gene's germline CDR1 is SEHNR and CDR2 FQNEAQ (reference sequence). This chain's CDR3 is CASSPYLNYGYTF. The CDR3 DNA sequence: TGTGCCAGCAGCCCGTACTTAAACTATGGCTACACCTTC.

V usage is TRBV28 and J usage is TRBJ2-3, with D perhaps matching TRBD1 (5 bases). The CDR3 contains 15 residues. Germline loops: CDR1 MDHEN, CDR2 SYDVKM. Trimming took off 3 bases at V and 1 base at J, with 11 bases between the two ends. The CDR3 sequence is CASSFAQGGTDTQYF. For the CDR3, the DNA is TGTGCCAGCAGTTTCGCCCAGGGCGGCACAGATACGCAGTATTTT.

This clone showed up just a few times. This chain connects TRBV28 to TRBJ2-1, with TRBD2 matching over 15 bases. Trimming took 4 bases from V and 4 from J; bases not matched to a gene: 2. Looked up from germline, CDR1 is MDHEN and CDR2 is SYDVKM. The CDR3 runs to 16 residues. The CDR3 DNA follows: TGTGCCAGCAGTTCCGGACTAGCGGGGGGGTACAATGAGCAGTTCTTC. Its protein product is CASSSGLAGGYNEQFF.

The CDR3 protein is CASRIGGSETQYF. CDR3 bases: TGTGCCAGCAGGATCGGAGGGTCGGAGACCCAGTACTTC. The rearrangement links TRBV28 to TRBJ2-5; perhaps TRBD2 as D (6 bases). This CDR3 spans 13 amino acids. V shed 6 bases and J shed 5 bases, with 13 bases lying between them. CDR1 is MDHEN, CDR2 SYDVKM, per germline.

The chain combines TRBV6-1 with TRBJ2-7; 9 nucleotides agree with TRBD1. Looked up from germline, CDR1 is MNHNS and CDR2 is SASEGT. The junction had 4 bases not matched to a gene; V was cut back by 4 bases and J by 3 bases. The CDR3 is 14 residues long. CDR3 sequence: CASSVPGQGYEQYF. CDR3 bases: TGTGCCAGCAGTGTTCCGGGACAGGGCTACGAGCAGTACTTC.

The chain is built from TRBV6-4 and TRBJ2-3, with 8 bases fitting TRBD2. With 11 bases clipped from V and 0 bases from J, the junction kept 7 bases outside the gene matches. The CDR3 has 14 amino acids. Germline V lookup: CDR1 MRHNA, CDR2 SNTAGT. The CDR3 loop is CACKLAASTDTQYF. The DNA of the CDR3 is TGTGCCTGCAAACTAGCGGCTAGCACAGATACGCAGTATTTT.

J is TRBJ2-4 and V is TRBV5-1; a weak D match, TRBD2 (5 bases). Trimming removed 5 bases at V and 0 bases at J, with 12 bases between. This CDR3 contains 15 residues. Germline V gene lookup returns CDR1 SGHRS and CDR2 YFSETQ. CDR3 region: CASRDGEIAKNIQYF. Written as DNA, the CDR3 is TGCGCCAGCAGGGACGGGGAAATAGCCAAAAACATTCAGTACTTC.

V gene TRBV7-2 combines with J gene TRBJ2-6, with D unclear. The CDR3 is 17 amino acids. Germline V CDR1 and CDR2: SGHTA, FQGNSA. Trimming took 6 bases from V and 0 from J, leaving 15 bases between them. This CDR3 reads CASSIRLSVSGANVLTF. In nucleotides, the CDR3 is TGTGCCAGCAGTATCAGGCTATCCGTCTCTGGGGCCAACGTCCTGACTTTC.

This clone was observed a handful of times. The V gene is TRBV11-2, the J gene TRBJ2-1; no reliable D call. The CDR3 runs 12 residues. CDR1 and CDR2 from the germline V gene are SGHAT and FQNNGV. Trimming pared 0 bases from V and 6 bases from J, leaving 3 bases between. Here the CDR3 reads CASSLESNEQFF. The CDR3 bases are TGTGCCAGCAGCTTAGAGAGCAATGAGCAGTTCTTC.

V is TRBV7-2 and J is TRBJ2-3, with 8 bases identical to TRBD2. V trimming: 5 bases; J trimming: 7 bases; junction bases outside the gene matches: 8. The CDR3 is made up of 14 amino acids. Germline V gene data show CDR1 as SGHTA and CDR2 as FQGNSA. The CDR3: CASSPGLEANTQYF. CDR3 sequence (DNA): TGTGCCAGCAGCCCGGGACTAGAGGCAAATACGCAGTATTTT.

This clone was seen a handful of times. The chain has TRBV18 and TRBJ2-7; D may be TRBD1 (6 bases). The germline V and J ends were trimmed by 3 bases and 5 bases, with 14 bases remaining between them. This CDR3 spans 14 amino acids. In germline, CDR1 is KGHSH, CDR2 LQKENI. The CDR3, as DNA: TGTGCCAGCTCACCTGTCAGGGGCCCTCACGAGCAGTACTTC. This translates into CASSPVRGPHEQYF.